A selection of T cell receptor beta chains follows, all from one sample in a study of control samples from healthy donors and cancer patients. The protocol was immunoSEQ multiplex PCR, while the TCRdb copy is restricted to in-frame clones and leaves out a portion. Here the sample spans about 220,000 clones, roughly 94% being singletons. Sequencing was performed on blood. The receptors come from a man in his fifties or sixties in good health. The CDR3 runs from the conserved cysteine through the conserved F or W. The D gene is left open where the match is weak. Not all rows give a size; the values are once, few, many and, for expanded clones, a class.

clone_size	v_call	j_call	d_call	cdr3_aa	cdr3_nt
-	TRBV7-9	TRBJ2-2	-	CASSFDSGELFF	TGTGCCAGCAGCTTCGACAGCGGGGAGCTGTTTTTT
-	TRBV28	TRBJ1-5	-	CASSLGLGQNQPQHF	TGTGCCAGCAGTTTAGGCTTAGGGCAGAATCAGCCCCAGCATTTT
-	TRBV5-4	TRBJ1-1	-	CASSFGGPLNTEAFF	TGTGCCAGCAGCTTTGGGGGACCTCTGAACACTGAAGCTTTCTTT
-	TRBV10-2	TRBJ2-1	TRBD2	CASRTGTSGRNNEQFF	TGCGCCAGCCGTACCGGGACTAGCGGGCGCAACAATGAGCAGTTCTTC
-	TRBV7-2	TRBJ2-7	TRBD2	CASIRGGSSYEQYF	TGTGCCAGCATTAGGGGCGGGAGCTCCTACGAGCAGTACTTC
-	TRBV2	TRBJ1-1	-	CASSGDTMNTEAFF	TGTGCCAGCAGCGGAGACACCATGAACACTGAAGCTTTCTTT
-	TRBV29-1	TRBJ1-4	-	CSVRGDNSGGKLFF	TGCAGCGTTAGGGGGGACAACTCAGGTGGAAAACTGTTTTTT
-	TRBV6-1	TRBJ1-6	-	CASSEAALTGGSPLHF	TGTGCCAGCAGTGAAGCGGCGTTGACAGGTGGTTCACCCCTCCACTTT
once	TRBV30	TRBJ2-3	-	CAWSVARVSGTDTQYF	TGTGCCTGGAGTGTAGCTCGGGTTTCTGGGACAGATACGCAGTATTTT
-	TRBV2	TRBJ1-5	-	CASCLGGNQPQHF	TGTGCCAGCTGCCTGGGGGGGAATCAGCCCCAGCATTTT
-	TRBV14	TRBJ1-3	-	CASSRSGNTIYF	TGTGCCAGCAGCCGCTCTGGAAACACCATATATTTT
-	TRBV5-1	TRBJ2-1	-	CASSPGTASSYNEQFF	TGCGCCAGCAGCCCCGGGACGGCGAGCTCCTACAATGAGCAGTTCTTC
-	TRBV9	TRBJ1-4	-	CASSETGTTYEKLFF	TGTGCCAGCAGTGAAACAGGGACAACTTATGAAAAACTGTTTTTT
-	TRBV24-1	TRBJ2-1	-	CATSAHFHNEQFF	TGTGCCACCTCCGCGCACTTCCACAATGAGCAGTTCTTC
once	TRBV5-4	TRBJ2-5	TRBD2	CASSFRLAGVQETQYF	TGTGCCAGCAGTTTTAGACTAGCGGGGGTCCAAGAGACCCAGTACTTC
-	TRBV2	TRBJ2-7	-	CASKGEAGEQYF	TGTGCCAGCAAGGGGGAAGCAGGGGAGCAGTACTTC
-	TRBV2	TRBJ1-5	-	CASSPAKYQPQHF	TGTGCCAGCAGCCCGGCCAAATATCAGCCCCAGCATTTT
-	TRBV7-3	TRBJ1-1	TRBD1	CASSSIAGTGMTEAFF	TGTGCCAGCAGCTCTATAGCCGGGACAGGGATGACTGAAGCTTTCTTT
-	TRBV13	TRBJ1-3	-	CASSPWETGNTIYF	TGTGCCAGCAGCCCATGGGAAACTGGAAACACCATATATTTT
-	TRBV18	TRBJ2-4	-	CASSSRENIQYF	TGTGCCAGCTCGTCTAGGGAAAACATTCAGTACTTC
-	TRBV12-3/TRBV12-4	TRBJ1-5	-	CASTLDFRAPQHF	TGTGCCAGCACGCTCGACTTTCGGGCGCCCCAGCATTTT
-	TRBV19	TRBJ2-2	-	CASGPGRKLSTGELFF	TGTGCCAGTGGCCCAGGACGGAAGCTATCCACCGGGGAGCTGTTTTTT
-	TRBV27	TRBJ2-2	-	CASGPWAGGELFF	TGTGCCAGCGGACCTTGGGCCGGCGGGGAGCTGTTTTTT
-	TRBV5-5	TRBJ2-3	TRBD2	CASSRPSGETDTQYF	TGTGCCAGCAGCCGGCCTAGCGGGGAAACAGATACGCAGTATTTT
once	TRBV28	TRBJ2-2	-	CASSSGGGTGELFF	TGTGCCAGCAGTTCCGGGGGCGGCACCGGGGAGCTGTTTTTT
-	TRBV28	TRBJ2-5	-	CASSLVGVPETQYF	TGTGCCAGCAGTTTAGTAGGAGTCCCAGAGACCCAGTACTTC
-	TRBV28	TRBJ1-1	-	CASSLVGNTEAFF	TGTGCCAGCAGTTTGGTCGGAAACACTGAAGCTTTCTTT
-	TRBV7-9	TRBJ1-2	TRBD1	CASTRGQGAMDGYTF	TGTGCCAGCACCCGGGGCCAGGGGGCGATGGATGGCTACACCTTC
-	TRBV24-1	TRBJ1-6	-	CATSEFNSPLHF	TGTGCCACCAGTGAGTTTAATTCACCCCTCCACTTT
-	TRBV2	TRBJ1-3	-	CASSEGTPGNTIYF	TGTGCCAGCAGTGAAGGAACACCTGGAAACACCATATATTTT
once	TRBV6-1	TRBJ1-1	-	CASSEVRGGAGLNTEAFF	TGTGCCAGCAGTGAAGTACGCGGGGGGGCAGGGTTGAACACTGAAGCTTTCTTT
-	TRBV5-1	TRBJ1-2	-	CASRGGYGYTF	TGCGCCAGCAGGGGGGGCTATGGCTACACCTTC
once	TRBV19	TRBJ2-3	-	CASGGEMGHKGDTQYF	TGTGCCAGTGGCGGGGAGATGGGGCACAAGGGAGATACGCAGTATTTT
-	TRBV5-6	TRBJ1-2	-	CASSFGTEGGYTF	TGTGCCAGCAGCTTCGGGACCGAAGGTGGCTACACCTTC
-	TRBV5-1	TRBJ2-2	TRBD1	CASSFTGDPGELFF	TGCGCCAGCAGCTTTACAGGGGATCCCGGGGAGCTGTTTTTT
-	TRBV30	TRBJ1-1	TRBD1	CAWSVLGQTPTEAFF	TGTGCCTGGAGTGTACTGGGACAGACCCCCACTGAAGCTTTCTTT
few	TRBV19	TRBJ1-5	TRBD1	CASTAGTGSMRGNQPQHF	TGTGCCAGTACCGCCGGGACAGGGAGTATGAGAGGCAATCAGCCCCAGCATTTT
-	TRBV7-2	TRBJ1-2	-	CASSLDRIRGYTF	TGTGCCAGCAGCCTTGACAGAATCCGTGGCTACACCTTC
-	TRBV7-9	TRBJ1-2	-	CASSLDTPPQGNYGYTF	TGTGCCAGCAGCTTAGATACGCCTCCGCAGGGCAACTATGGCTACACCTTC
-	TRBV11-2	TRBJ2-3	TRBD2	CASSFAGGTDTQYF	TGTGCCAGCAGCTTCGCGGGGGGCACAGATACGCAGTATTTT
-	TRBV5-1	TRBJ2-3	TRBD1	CASRPGQGTDTQYF	TGCGCCAGCAGGCCGGGACAGGGAACAGATACGCAGTATTTT
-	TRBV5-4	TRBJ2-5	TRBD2	CASSQIAGQETQYF	TGTGCCAGCAGCCAAATAGCGGGGCAAGAGACCCAGTACTTC
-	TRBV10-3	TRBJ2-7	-	CAISEFEGSAYEQYF	TGTGCCATCAGTGAATTCGAGGGAAGCGCCTACGAGCAGTACTTC
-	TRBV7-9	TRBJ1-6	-	CASSSRGSPLHF	TGTGCCAGCAGCTCCAGGGGTTCACCCCTCCACTTT
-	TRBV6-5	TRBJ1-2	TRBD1	CASSSGQDYGYTF	TGTGCCAGCAGTTCGGGACAGGACTATGGCTACACCTTC
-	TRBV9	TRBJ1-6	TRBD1	CASSVGDRVYNSPLHF	TGTGCCAGCAGCGTAGGGGACAGGGTCTATAATTCACCCCTCCACTTT
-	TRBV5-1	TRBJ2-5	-	CASSLGEIAAETQYF	TGCGCCAGCAGCTTGGGGGAGATAGCGGCGGAGACCCAGTACTTC
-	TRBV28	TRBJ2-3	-	CASSASWAGTTDTQYF	TGTGCCAGCAGCGCTTCGTGGGCGGGGACCACAGATACGCAGTATTTT